The 31 T cell receptor beta chains below come from one sample, sequenced in a study of T-cell reconstitution after alpha-beta-depleted transplantation in children. Researchers prepared the TCRbeta library using unique molecular identifiers, the study reports. Each CDR3 protein gets one entry after TCRdb re-called the PCR reads with MiXCR. The sample lists about 17,000 distinct CDR3 sequences; around 12% were seen once. Sequencing used PBMCs, mostly from graft donor cells, obtained 180 days after TCRalphabeta/CD19-depleted stem cell transplant. These receptors all stem from a boy younger than two who had a stem cell transplant for Wiskott-Aldrich syndrome, so the T cells may come from the graft donor.

This chain connects TRBV11-3 to TRBJ2-7, with TRBD2 matching over 7 bases. Trimming removed 0 bases from V and 5 bases from J; junction bases left unmatched: 7. Per the germline V gene, CDR1 is SGHNT and CDR2 is YENEEA. The CDR3 has 15 amino acids. CDR3 in amino acids: CASSLDSGTNDEQYF. The CDR3 nucleotides are TGTGCCAGCAGCTTAGACTCCGGGACTAACGACGAGCAGTACTTC.

The J gene is TRBJ1-5, the V gene TRBV29-1, with D possibly matching TRBD1 (6 bases). V gave up 1 base and J gave up 7 bases, with 17 bases separating them. Looked up from germline, CDR1 is SQVTM and CDR2 is ANQGSEA. CDR3 length equals 15 residues. CDR3 sequence reads: CSVEGGGGSGQPQHF. The CDR3 DNA follows: TGCAGCGTTGAAGGCGGGGGGGGCTCGGGACAGCCCCAGCATTTT. Full variable domain (outside the CDR3, taken from reference TRBV29-1 and TRBJ1-5): SAVISQKPSRDICQRGTSLTIQCQVDSQVTMMFWYRQQPGQSLTLIATANQGSEATYESGFVIDKFPISRPNLTFSTLTVSNMSPEDSSIYLCSVEGGGGSGQPQHFGDGTRLSIL.

This clonotype was detected a few times. The rearrangement links TRBV18 to TRBJ2-3, with 10 positions matching TRBD2. The CDR3 is 18 residues long. The germline V gene has CDR1 KGHSH and CDR2 LQKENI. Trimming removed 1 base from V and 6 bases from J; junction bases left unmatched: 13. CDR3 in amino acids: CASSPLLTSGTKWDTQYF. The CDR3 DNA reads as TGTGCCAGCTCACCACTCCTAACTAGCGGGACCAAATGGGATACGCAGTATTTT. Variable domain in full (rest from reference TRBV18 and TRBJ2-3): NAGVMQNPRHLVRRRGQEARLRCSPMKGHSHVYWYRQLPEEGLKFMVYLQKENIIDESGMPKERFSAEFPKEGPSILRIQQVVRGDSAAYFCASSPLLTSGTKWDTQYFGPGTRLTVL.

This clonotype was picked up many times. CDR3 nucleotides: TGTGCCAGTGGCGGACAGGGAGGGACTGAAGCTTTCTTT. It codes for CASGGQGGTEAFF. The V and J genes are TRBV28 and TRBJ1-1, with 8 bases identical to TRBD1. With 9 bases clipped from V and 5 bases from J, the junction kept 8 bases outside the gene matches. The CDR3 sequence is 13 residues long. CDR1 and CDR2 from the germline V gene are MDHEN and SYDVKM.

This clonotype was found a few times. The chain uses TRBV29-1 and TRBJ2-1, with 12 nucleotides matching TRBD2. Losses at the gene ends were 4 bases for V and 9 bases for J; bases not matched to a gene: 10. The germline V gene has CDR1 SQVTM and CDR2 ANQGSEA. This CDR3 has 15 amino acids. In DNA form, the CDR3 reads TGCAGCGTTGCGAAGACTAGCGGGAGACTCGGTGAGCAGTTCTTC. Encoded protein: CSVAKTSGRLGEQFF.

The gene calls are TRBV5-1 and TRBJ2-5; no clear D. Germline V lookup: CDR1 SGHRS, CDR2 YFSETQ. V lost 0 bases and J lost 0, with 3 bases in between. The CDR3 is made up of 13 amino acids. The DNA of the CDR3 is TGCGCCAGCAGCTTGGGGTACCAAGAGACCCAGTACTTC. This sequence encodes CASSLGYQETQYF.

Worth noting for this clonotype: This may arise from a read error, as a much more abundant clone is one base away. V gene TRBV10-3 combines with J gene TRBJ2-1; 12 nucleotides align to TRBD2. Per the germline V gene, CDR1 is ENHRY and CDR2 is SYGVKD. Trimming at V came to 10 bases and at J to 9 bases, leaving 13 bases not matched to a gene. CDR3 length: 15 residues. The chain's CDR3 is CATLRTSGTLSEQFF. CDR3 coding DNA: TGTGCCACTCTACGGACTAGCGGGACTTTGAGTGAGCAGTTCTTC.

This clonotype was observed at least ten times. The chain employs TRBV19 and TRBJ2-2; 8 nucleotides line up with TRBD2. From germline, CDR1 is LNHDA and CDR2 SQIVND (reference sequence). CDR3 length equals 14 residues. Trimming took 7 bases from V and 12 from J; bases not matched to a gene: 13. The CDR3 coding sequence is TGTGCCAGTAATCTCGGAGCGGGAGCCTCGAAGCTGTTTTTT. Amino acids: CASNLGAGASKLFF.

Only a few counts were recorded for this clonotype. The chain combines TRBV29-1 with TRBJ2-1; 7 bases agree with TRBD2. The V gene's germline CDR1 is SQVTM and CDR2 ANQGSEA. The V gene end was trimmed by 6 bases and the J gene end by 7 bases; junction bases not matched to a gene: 9. There are 13 residues in the CDR3. The CDR3 sequence: CSVGTTSGNEQFF. As DNA, the CDR3 is TGCAGCGTAGGGACTACCTCGGGTAATGAGCAGTTCTTC.

This clonotype came up a few times. The chain couples TRBV28 to TRBJ1-2; possibly TRBD1 for D (5 bases). Germline lookup yields CDR1 MDHEN and CDR2 SYDVKM. Deletions cut 3 bases from V and 4 bases from J, with 15 bases between. The CDR3 has 15 residues. In DNA form, the CDR3 reads TGTGCCAGCAGTTTGGTCTGGTGGGACCTCTATGGCTACACCTTC. This codes for CASSLVWWDLYGYTF.

This clonotype was counted many times. The chain has TRBV12-3 or TRBV12-4 and TRBJ1-6; D not certain. The CDR3 runs 15 residues. Trimming took off 4 bases at V and 0 bases at J, with 7 bases between the two ends. CDR3 bases: TGTGCCAGCAGTTCGTCAAGCTCCTATAATTCACCCCTCCACTTT. Translating gives CASSSSSSYNSPLHF.

The V and J genes are TRBV5-6 and TRBJ2-7; perhaps TRBD1 as D (5 bases). CDR3 length: 13 amino acids. V lost 0 bases to trimming and J lost 2 bases, with 6 bases between them. Per the germline V gene, CDR1 is SGHDT and CDR2 is YYEEEE. The CDR3, as DNA: TGTGCCAGCAGCTTGGCAGGGCCCTACGAGCAGTACTTC. Translating it yields CASSLAGPYEQYF.

The chain combines TRBV3-1 with TRBJ2-1, with 13 bases aligning to TRBD2. The trim removed 11 bases at V and 7 bases at J, leaving 20 bases unmatched. Germline V lookup: CDR1 LGHDT, CDR2 YNNKEL (reference sequence). There are 18 residues in the CDR3. The CDR3 loop is CASTQAPSTSGRINEQFF. The CDR3 nucleotides read TGTGCCTCCACCCAAGCCCCATCGACTAGCGGGAGGATAAATGAGCAGTTCTTC.

The table lists this clonotype with many counts. A clone one base away is much larger, so this may be a read error. The gene calls are TRBV5-6 and TRBJ2-6; D might be TRBD1 (6 bases). CDR1 and CDR2 from the germline V gene are SGHDT and YYEEEE. This CDR3 is built from 16 residues. CDR3 DNA: TGTGCCAGCAGCTTGGCTCGGGGAATGGGGGCCAACGGCCTGACTTTC. Amino acids: CASSLARGMGANGLTF.

This clonotype has only a few counts. J is TRBJ2-5 and V is TRBV5-6; 7 bases match TRBD1. With 4 bases clipped from V and 2 bases from J, the junction kept 2 bases outside the gene matches. From germline, CDR1 is SGHDT and CDR2 YYEEEE. There are 13 residues in the CDR3. The CDR3 sequence is CASSPGQQETQYF. The DNA for the CDR3 is TGTGCCAGCAGCCCGGGACAGCAAGAGACCCAGTACTTC.

This clonotype came up many times. This chain links TRBV19 with TRBJ2-6, with TRBD1 identical over 9 bases. Trimming cost V 9 bases and J 2 bases; bases outside gene matches: 5. The CDR3 has 15 residues. Germline values: CDR1 LNHDA, CDR2 SQIVND (reference sequence). CDR3 sequence reads: CASNDRGAGANVLTF. CDR3 nucleotides: TGTGCCAGCAACGACAGGGGGGCTGGGGCCAACGTCCTGACTTTC.

This clonotype was observed at least ten times. The chain recombines TRBV7-9 with TRBJ1-2; D is ambiguous. The CDR3 is made up of 16 amino acids. Trimming took off 5 bases at V and 4 bases at J, with 20 bases between the two ends. Germline CDR1 SEHNR, CDR2 FQNEAQ (reference sequence). CDR3 bases: TGTGCCAGCAGCGACCACGACTTCCCAACGCCCTATGGCTACACCTTC. Its translation is CASSDHDFPTPYGYTF.

There are many counts of this clonotype. This sequence joins TRBV28 and TRBJ1-1, with 7 bases lining up with TRBD1. The CDR3 is 14 residues long. Germline CDR1 MDHEN, CDR2 SYDVKM. The V gene end was trimmed by 7 bases and the J gene end by 5 bases; junction bases not matched to a gene: 10. CDR3 amino acids: CASTSPGRGTEAFF. The CDR3 DNA sequence: TGTGCCAGCACCTCCCCGGGCAGGGGGACTGAAGCTTTCTTT.

This clonotype was recorded a few times. V gene TRBV11-2 combines with J gene TRBJ1-2, with 7 bases aligning to TRBD1. The CDR3 length is 11 residues. Germline assignment: CDR1 SGHAT and CDR2 FQNNGV. V shed 11 bases, J shed 6 bases, and the junction held 6 bases outside the gene matches. The CDR3 bases are TGTGCCGCCGGGACAGACGATGGCTACACCTTC. Its translation is CAAGTDDGYTF.

This clonotype occurred many times. V usage is TRBV5-1 and J usage is TRBJ2-7; 11 nucleotides line up with TRBD2. CDR3 size: 14 residues. CDR1 is SGHRS and CDR2 is YFSETQ in the germline V gene. V was pared by 1 base and J by 8 bases, with 5 bases of the junction left unmatched. The CDR3 loop is CASSLTSGSGKQYF. DNA for the CDR3: TGCGCCAGCAGCTTGACTAGCGGGAGTGGAAAGCAGTACTTC.

This clonotype has ten or more counts. The chain links TRBV28 to TRBJ1-1, with D unresolved. V was pared by 5 bases and J by 0 bases, with 13 bases between. CDR3 length: 15 residues. Per the germline V gene, CDR1 is MDHEN and CDR2 is SYDVKM. CDR3 sequence: CASSDQFLLNTEAFF. CDR3 nucleotide sequence: TGTGCCAGCAGTGATCAGTTCTTGCTGAACACTGAAGCTTTCTTT.

The rearrangement links TRBV27 to TRBJ1-3, with D possibly being TRBD1 (5 bases). The CDR3 extends over 12 amino acids. V was trimmed by 8 bases and J by 5 bases, leaving 10 bases between them. Per the germline V gene, CDR1 is MNHEY and CDR2 is SMNVEV (reference sequence). The CDR3 sequence: CASGGVRNTIYF. DNA for the CDR3: TGTGCCAGCGGGGGGGTTAGAAACACCATATATTTT.

V is TRBV12-3 or TRBV12-4 and J is TRBJ2-7; 9 nucleotides agree with TRBD1. This CDR3 region has 14 residues. Trimming at V came to 5 bases and at J to 3 bases, leaving 5 bases not matched to a gene. CDR3 sequence: CASSRDRALYEQYF. DNA for the CDR3: TGTGCCAGCAGTCGGGACAGGGCCCTCTACGAGCAGTACTTC.

The chain uses TRBV5-1 and TRBJ2-2; TRBD2 is a possible D gene (5 bases). This CDR3 comprises 16 residues. Between the trimmed V and J ends, which lost 0 bases and 6 bases, there was a span of 15 bases. Germline CDR1 is SGHRS and CDR2 is YFSETQ. The CDR3 sequence is CASSLVTRIGPGELFF. CDR3 sequence (DNA): TGCGCCAGCAGCTTGGTAACTAGAATCGGGCCCGGGGAGCTGTTTTTT.

At least ten counts were recorded for this clonotype. The chain carries TRBV6-2 or TRBV6-3 and TRBJ1-1, with D possibly being TRBD1 (5 bases). V was pared by 5 bases and J by 6 bases, with 16 bases between. There are 14 residues in the CDR3. The germline gives CDR1 MNHEY, CDR2 SVGEGT. CDR3 region: CASSDPGSVAEAFF. CDR3 nucleotides: TGTGCCAGCAGTGATCCAGGGAGTGTGGCTGAAGCTTTCTTT.

This clonotype was counted at least ten times. The chain recombines TRBV20-1 with TRBJ2-7; 7 bases agree with TRBD2. This CDR3 is built from 13 residues. Germline V CDR1 and CDR2: DFQATT, SNEGSKA (reference sequence). J gave up 4 bases and V 1 base, and 4 bases lay outside the gene matches. The DNA of the CDR3 is TGCAGTGCTAGAGGGGGGGGGAGATACGAGCAGTACTTC. It specifies CSARGGGRYEQYF.

This clonotype was recorded at least ten times. The gene calls are TRBV5-4 and TRBJ2-3, with 8 bases aligning to TRBD1. The CDR3 runs to 16 residues. Unmatched junction bases numbered 9, after V lost 4 bases and J lost 2 bases. Germline CDR1 is SGHNT and CDR2 is YYREEE (reference sequence). The CDR3 reads CASSRQGRSSTDTQYF. CDR3 nucleotides: TGTGCCAGCAGCCGACAGGGGCGCTCTTCCACAGATACGCAGTATTTT.

The rearrangement links TRBV2 to TRBJ2-3, with D perhaps given as TRBD1 or TRBD2 (6 bases each). The CDR3 covers 14 residues. CDR1 is SNHLY and CDR2 is FYNNEI in the germline V gene. Trimming pared 4 bases from V and 7 bases from J, leaving 15 bases between. For the CDR3, the DNA is TGTGCCAGCAGTGTCGGGGGCGCAGGAAATACGCAGTATTTT. It is translated as CASSVGGAGNTQYF. Full variable domain (missing parts from reference TRBV2 and TRBJ2-3): EPEVTQTPSHQVTQMGQEVILRCVPISNHLYFYWYRQILGQKVEFLVSFYNNEISEKSEIFDDQFSVERPDGSNFTLKIRSTKLEDSAMYFCASSVGGAGNTQYFGPGTRLTVL.

J is TRBJ2-3 and V is TRBV10-3; the D call may be TRBD1 or TRBD2 (5 bases each). Germline-derived CDR1 and CDR2 are ENHRY and SYGVKD. Trimming removed 8 bases from V and 1 base from J, with 10 bases in between. CDR3 length equals 13 residues. In DNA, the CDR3 is TGTGCCATCGGGGGAGAACGCACAGATACGCAGTATTTT. This sequence encodes CAIGGERTDTQYF.

The V and J genes are TRBV3-1 and TRBJ1-3; no definite D call. Germline V gives CDR1 LGHDT, CDR2 YNNKEL (reference sequence). The CDR3 loop spans 14 amino acids. V gave up 3 bases and J gave up 0 bases, with 6 bases separating them. The DNA of the CDR3 is TGTGCCAGCAGCCAGAGTCACTCTGGAAACACCATATATTTT. Its translation is CASSQSHSGNTIYF.

This clonotype was observed at least ten times. CDR3 sequence reads: CASSAYEQYF. CDR3 nucleotides: TGTGCCAGCAGCGCTTACGAGCAGTACTTC. The chain couples TRBV11-2 to TRBJ2-7; no reliable D call. Germline CDR1 reads SGHAT; CDR2 reads FQNNGV. V lost 5 bases to trimming and J lost 4 bases, with 3 bases between them. The CDR3 spans 10 residues.